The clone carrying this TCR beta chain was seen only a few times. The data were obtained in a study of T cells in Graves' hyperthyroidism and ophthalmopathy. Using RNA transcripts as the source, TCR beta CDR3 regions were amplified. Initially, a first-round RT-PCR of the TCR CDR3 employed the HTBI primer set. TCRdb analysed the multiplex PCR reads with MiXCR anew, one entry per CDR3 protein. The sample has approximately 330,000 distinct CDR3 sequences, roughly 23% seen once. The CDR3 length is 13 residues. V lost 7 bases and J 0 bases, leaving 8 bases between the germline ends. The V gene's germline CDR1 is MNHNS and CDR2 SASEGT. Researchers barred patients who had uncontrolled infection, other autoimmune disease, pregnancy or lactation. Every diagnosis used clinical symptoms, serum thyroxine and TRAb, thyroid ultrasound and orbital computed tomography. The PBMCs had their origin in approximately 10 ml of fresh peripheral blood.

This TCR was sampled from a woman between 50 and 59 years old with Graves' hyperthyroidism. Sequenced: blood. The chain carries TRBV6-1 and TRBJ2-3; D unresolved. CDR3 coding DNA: TGTGCCAGCATAAATCCAAGCACAGATACGCAGTATTTT. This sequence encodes CASINPSTDTQYF.